Shown below are 24 T cell receptor beta chains from a single sample sequenced in a study of blood T cell repertoires in COVID-19. Measured with immunoSEQ multiplex PCR; TCRdb has only the in-frame clones, and not every one. The table lists 250,000 to 400,000 clones, around 88% of them singletons, with under 2% in the top ten. Sequencing used peripheral blood. These receptor sequences come from a woman in her twenties or thirties with COVID-19, enrolled during active disease.

The rearrangement links TRBV7-8 to TRBJ1-2; the D gene is possibly TRBD1 (5 bases). Germline assignment: CDR1 SGHVS and CDR2 FQNEAQ. The CDR3 runs to 15 residues. Trimming took off 3 bases at V and 7 bases at J, with 18 bases between the two ends. CDR3 residues: CASSLDGRGFTGYTF. CDR3 DNA sequence: TGTGCCAGCAGCTTGGATGGACGGGGGTTTACTGGCTACACCTTC.

This clone was counted between two and nine times. The V and J genes are TRBV7-2 and TRBJ1-5, with a weak D call TRBD1 (5 bases). Trimming shortened V by 5 bases and J by 1 base, and 18 bases separated the two germline ends. From germline, CDR1 is SGHTA and CDR2 FQGNSA. The CDR3 is 17 residues long. As DNA, the CDR3 is TGTGCCAGCAGCCCCTTACAAACAAGGGGAAGCAATCAGCCCCAGCATTTT. Translated: CASSPLQTRGSNQPQHF.

The chain is built from TRBV6-5 and TRBJ1-5; 9 positions agree with TRBD1. Germline lookup yields CDR1 MNHEY and CDR2 SVGAGI. CDR3 size: 15 residues. J lost 7 bases, V lost 2 bases, and 6 bases had no gene match. CDR3: CASSYQTGGSQPQHF. The CDR3 DNA is TGTGCCAGCAGTTACCAGACAGGGGGAAGCCAGCCCCAGCATTTT.

V gene TRBV19 combines with J gene TRBJ2-1; the D is unclear. The CDR3 has 16 residues. Per germline, CDR1 LNHDA and CDR2 SQIVND (reference sequence). V lost 4 bases to trimming and J lost 1 base, with 14 bases between them. CDR3 loop: CASSKYSALSYNEQFF. The CDR3 bases are TGTGCCAGTAGTAAGTACTCCGCCCTATCCTACAATGAGCAGTTCTTC.

This clone was seen only once. J is TRBJ1-2 and V is TRBV6-1, with TRBD1 matching over 9 bases. V lost 3 bases, J lost 4 bases, and 6 bases stayed unmatched. This CDR3 has 15 amino acids. Germline V gene sequence: CDR1 MNHNS, CDR2 SASEGT. CDR3 sequence reads: CASSDPGQGSYGYTF. The CDR3, as DNA: TGTGCCAGCAGTGACCCTGGACAGGGGAGCTATGGCTACACCTTC.

A few counts support this clone. V gene TRBV5-4 combines with J gene TRBJ2-1; 7 bases match TRBD2. This CDR3 has 14 amino acids. V trimming: 7 bases; J trimming: 8 bases; junction bases outside the gene matches: 12. Germline CDR1 is SGHNT and CDR2 is YYREEE (reference sequence). CDR3: CASAKGLEDDEQFF. In DNA form, the CDR3 reads TGTGCCAGCGCAAAAGGACTAGAGGACGATGAGCAGTTCTTC.

The J gene is TRBJ1-6, the V gene TRBV9; D ambiguous. This CDR3 comprises 14 residues. V was shortened by 4 bases and J by 9 bases, with 14 bases between the two germline ends. Germline V lookup: CDR1 SGDLS, CDR2 YYNGEE. CDR3 residues: CASSSRGLASPLHF. The CDR3 DNA reads TGTGCCAGCAGCTCCCGCGGGTTGGCTTCACCCCTCCACTTT. The whole variable domain, filled in from reference TRBV9 and TRBJ1-6, reads DSGVTQTPKHLITATGQRVTLRCSPRSGDLSVYWYQQSLDQGLQFLIQYYNGEERAKGNILERFSAQQFPDLHSELNLSSLELGDSALYFCASSSRGLASPLHFGNGTRLTVT.

CDR3 sequence reads: CASSARGGPTYEQYF. The DNA of the CDR3 is TGTGCCAGCAGCGCAAGGGGTGGGCCCACCTACGAGCAGTACTTC. The V call is TRBV9, the J call TRBJ2-7; possibly TRBD1 for D (5 bases). This CDR3 contains 15 residues. From germline, CDR1 is SGDLS and CDR2 YYNGEE. V was trimmed by 3 bases and J by 2 bases, leaving 15 bases between them.

The rearrangement uses TRBV5-5 and TRBJ1-4, with 9 bases aligning to TRBD1. V shed 4 bases and J 7 bases; nucleotides not matched to a gene: 2. The germline V gene has CDR1 SGHKS and CDR2 YYEKEE (reference sequence). This CDR3 is built from 13 residues. The CDR3 sequence is CASSPGQGEKLFF. The CDR3 coding sequence is TGTGCCAGCAGCCCGGGACAGGGTGAAAAACTGTTTTTT.

J is TRBJ1-2 and V is TRBV29-1; weak D call: TRBD1 (5 bases). CDR1 and CDR2 (germline): SQVTM, ANQGSEA. Trimming shortened V by 7 bases and J by 6 bases, and 18 bases separated the two germline ends. This CDR3 has 13 residues. CDR3 residues: CSAQSREANGYTF. In nucleotides, the CDR3 is TGCAGCGCGCAAAGCAGGGAGGCGAATGGCTACACCTTC.

The chain joins TRBV6-2 or TRBV6-3 to TRBJ2-7; D is unresolved. This CDR3 is built from 14 residues. Per the germline V gene, CDR1 is MNHEY and CDR2 is SVGEGT. Trimming left V 2 bases short and J 6 bases short, with 14 bases between. The CDR3 DNA reads TGTGCCAGCAGTTACGAAGAGCTAGTACTCGAGCAGTACTTC. Protein product: CASSYEELVLEQYF.

This clone has a handful of counts. The chain employs TRBV19 and TRBJ1-1; TRBD1 agrees at 9 bases. The CDR3 extends over 15 amino acids. V lost 7 bases and J lost 2; bases outside the gene matches: 8. Germline V CDR1 and CDR2: LNHDA, SQIVND (reference sequence). CDR3 nucleotides: TGTGCCAGTACCATAGGGACAGGGACTAACACTGAAGCTTTCTTT. It encodes CASTIGTGTNTEAFF.

V gene TRBV10-3 combines with J gene TRBJ1-1; D might be TRBD1 (6 bases). The CDR3 covers 15 residues. Germline V lookup: CDR1 ENHRY, CDR2 SYGVKD. V lost 7 bases to trimming and J lost 3 bases, with 18 bases between them. DNA of the CDR3: TGTGCCATCAAGAAGGACTTCAACAGGGACACTGAAGCTTTCTTT. Its protein is CAIKKDFNRDTEAFF.

The chain combines TRBV9 with TRBJ2-7; TRBD1 aligns across 7 bases. The length of the CDR3 is 14 residues. Unmatched junction bases numbered 4, after V lost 1 base and J lost 3 bases. The V gene's germline CDR1 is SGDLS and CDR2 YYNGEE. The CDR3 protein is CASSVYGDSYEQYF. The CDR3 nucleotides are TGTGCCAGCAGCGTATACGGGGACAGCTACGAGCAGTACTTC. Together with reference TRBV9 and TRBJ2-7, the CDR3 gives the full variable domain: DSGVTQTPKHLITATGQRVTLRCSPRSGDLSVYWYQQSLDQGLQFLIQYYNGEERAKGNILERFSAQQFPDLHSELNLSSLELGDSALYFCASSVYGDSYEQYFGPGTRLTVT.

This chain connects TRBV13 to TRBJ2-5; D may be TRBD1 (5 bases). Germline V gene sequence: CDR1 PRHDT, CDR2 FYEKMQ (reference sequence). This CDR3 is built from 14 residues. Deletions cut 6 bases from V and 1 base from J, with 12 bases between. The CDR3 protein is CASRTSDIQETQYF. The CDR3 nucleotides are TGTGCCAGCAGAACCTCGGACATCCAAGAGACCCAGTACTTC.

CDR3 protein: CASNEDGTGRMGYTF. The CDR3, as DNA: TGTGCCAGCAATGAGGACGGGACAGGGAGGATGGGCTACACCTTC. The chain recombines TRBV7-8 with TRBJ1-2, with 9 bases lining up with TRBD1. With V trimmed by 7 bases and J by 8 bases, 14 bases remained unmatched. The germline CDR1 and CDR2 sequences are SGHVS and FQNEAQ. The CDR3 is 15 amino acids.

This clone was observed a handful of times. The chain is built from TRBV6-5 and TRBJ1-2; 7 bases fit TRBD1. V shed 7 bases, J shed 2 bases, and the junction held 7 bases outside the gene matches. The CDR3 runs to 14 residues. The V gene's germline CDR1 is MNHEY and CDR2 SVGAGI. In nucleotides, the CDR3 is TGTGCCAGCAACCTCCGACAGGGAAACTATGGCTACACCTTC. This encodes CASNLRQGNYGYTF.

V gene TRBV28 combines with J gene TRBJ2-7, with TRBD1 matching 9 bases. Germline CDR1 is MDHEN and CDR2 is SYDVKM. This CDR3 has 16 amino acids. The J segment lost 7 bases and the V segment lost 2 bases, leaving 12 bases of the junction unmatched. The CDR3 DNA follows: TGTGCCAGCAGTTTAAGGGGCGGGGGACAGGGTCGAGAGCAGTACGTC. Protein sequence: CASSLRGGGQGREQYV.

The chain is built from TRBV15 and TRBJ2-1; D is ambiguous. V was cut by 0 bases and J by 7 bases, with 4 bases left in between. The CDR3 consists of 12 residues. The V gene's germline CDR1 is LNHNV and CDR2 YYDKDF (reference sequence). CDR3 sequence: CATSRDGNEQFF. In nucleotides, the CDR3 is TGTGCCACCAGCAGAGACGGGAATGAGCAGTTCTTC.

V and J are TRBV9 and TRBJ2-1; D may be TRBD2 (6 bases). The germline CDR1 and CDR2 sequences are SGDLS and YYNGEE. This CDR3 has 15 residues. With 2 bases removed from V and 6 bases from J, the gap between germline ends came to 15 bases. Written as DNA, the CDR3 is TGTGCCAGCAGCGTCCGGGCTAGCGACGGCAATGAGCAGTTCTTC. Translated: CASSVRASDGNEQFF. Using reference TRBV9 and TRBJ2-1 for the parts outside the CDR3, the full variable domain is DSGVTQTPKHLITATGQRVTLRCSPRSGDLSVYWYQQSLDQGLQFLIQYYNGEERAKGNILERFSAQQFPDLHSELNLSSLELGDSALYFCASSVRASDGNEQFFGPGTRLTVL.

The chain joins TRBV21-1 to TRBJ1-2. TRBV21-1 is a recognized pseudogene. The CDR3 runs to 15 residues. The DNA of the CDR3 is TGTGCCAGCATGACCAGGGCAAGGGGCGGGGGTGGCTACACCTTC. Encoded protein: CASMTRARGGGGYTF.

The chain recombines TRBV29-1 with TRBJ2-4, with TRBD2 matching 8 bases. CDR1 is SQVTM, CDR2 ANQGSEA, per germline. CDR3 length: 15 amino acids. V dropped 5 bases and J dropped 7; count of bases not matched to a gene: 13. CDR3 in amino acids: CSVQRSGGSRNIQYF. The DNA of the CDR3 is TGCAGCGTTCAAAGGTCGGGAGGGTCTCGGAACATTCAGTACTTC.

This chain joins TRBV6-1 and TRBJ1-4; no firm D call. The CDR3 has 13 residues. CDR1 is MNHNS and CDR2 is SASEGT in the germline V gene. The ends were cut back, 0 bases at V and 7 bases at J, with 6 bases in the middle. In DNA form, the CDR3 reads TGTGCCAGCAGTGAAGCACAAATTGAAAAACTGTTTTTT. As protein: CASSEAQIEKLFF.

This chain joins TRBV28 and TRBJ2-5, with no clear D. The CDR3 has 15 amino acids. Trimming took 2 bases from V and 5 from J, leaving 15 bases between them. The germline V gene encodes CDR1 MDHEN and CDR2 SYDVKM. The CDR3 DNA reads TGTGCCAGCAGTTTAATCCCGACGACGAGGGAGACCCAGTACTTC. This encodes CASSLIPTTRETQYF.